This T cell receptor beta chain was sequenced in a study of spatial heterogeneity in lung cancer. This clonotype was found many times. The germline V gene has CDR1 MGHRA and CDR2 YSYEKL. Trimming took off 1 base at V and 2 bases at J, with 12 bases between the two ends. This CDR3 contains 16 residues. Documented time point: blood at routine non-recurrence follow-up after resection. TCRdb used MiXCR to reprocess the 5' RACE reads, holding one entry per CDR3 protein. The data hold fewer than 30,000 distinct CDR3 sequences, with around 9.7% observed a single time. This sequence was found in a male donor with early-stage non-small cell lung cancer. The sequencing here drew on PBMCs, taken at follow-up. The chain combines TRBV4-1 with TRBJ1-5, with a tentative D call TRBD1 (6 bases). CDR3 region: CASSQGDNRGNQPQHF. The CDR3 bases are TGCGCCAGCAGCCAAGGGGACAACCGGGGCAATCAGCCCCAGCATTTT.